This T cell receptor (beta chain) is from a study of cytomegalovirus exposure and HLA in healthy donors. Overall study: Of all 360 or so donors who were genotyped, about 80% belonged to the Caucasian-associated ancestry cluster. Whole-study findings and limits: Most CMV-associated TCR beta chains were later found to appear HLA-restricted. In a later analysis, HLA-C alleles had the fewest associated TCRs, DRB1 alleles the most. In a later analysis, donors in an Asian-associated ancestry cluster reportedly had fewer N-insertions in productive TCRs than the cohort mean.

With 60 Vbeta and 13 Jbeta primers, the PCR was carried out. Here immunoSEQ multiplex PCR was the method, and the copy in TCRdb shows in-frame clones only, minus some. Counted here are some 160,000 clones, approximately 72% occurring once; the ten biggest clones make up 2% to 2.5%. Details on this clone: Its antigen is unknown.

Deletions cut 1 base from V and 1 base from J, with 10 bases between. The CDR3 totals 15 residues. From germline, CDR1 is MGHRA and CDR2 YSYEKL. Sequenced sample: PBMCs. This TCR was sampled from a man aged 35-49 years in good health and CMV-seronegative. The V call is TRBV4-1, the J call TRBJ1-1; no firm D call. CDR3 nucleotide sequence: TGCGCCAGCAGCCAAGGGGGAGTAACGAACACTGAAGCTTTCTTT. This gives the protein CASSQGGVTNTEAFF.